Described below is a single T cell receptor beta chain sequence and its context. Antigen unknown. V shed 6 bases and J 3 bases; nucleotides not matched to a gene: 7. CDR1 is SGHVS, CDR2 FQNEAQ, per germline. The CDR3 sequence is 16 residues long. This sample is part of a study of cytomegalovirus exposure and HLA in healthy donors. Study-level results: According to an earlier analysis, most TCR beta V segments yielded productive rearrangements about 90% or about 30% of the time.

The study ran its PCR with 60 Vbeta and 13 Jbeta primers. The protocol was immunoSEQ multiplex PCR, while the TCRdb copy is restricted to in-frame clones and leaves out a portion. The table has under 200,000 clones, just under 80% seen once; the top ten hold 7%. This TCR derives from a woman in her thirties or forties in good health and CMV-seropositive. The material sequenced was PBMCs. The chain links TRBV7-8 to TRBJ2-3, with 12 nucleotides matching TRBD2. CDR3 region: CASRETSGGKTDTQYF. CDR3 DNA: TGTGCCAGCAGAGAGACTAGCGGGGGCAAGACAGATACGCAGTATTTT.